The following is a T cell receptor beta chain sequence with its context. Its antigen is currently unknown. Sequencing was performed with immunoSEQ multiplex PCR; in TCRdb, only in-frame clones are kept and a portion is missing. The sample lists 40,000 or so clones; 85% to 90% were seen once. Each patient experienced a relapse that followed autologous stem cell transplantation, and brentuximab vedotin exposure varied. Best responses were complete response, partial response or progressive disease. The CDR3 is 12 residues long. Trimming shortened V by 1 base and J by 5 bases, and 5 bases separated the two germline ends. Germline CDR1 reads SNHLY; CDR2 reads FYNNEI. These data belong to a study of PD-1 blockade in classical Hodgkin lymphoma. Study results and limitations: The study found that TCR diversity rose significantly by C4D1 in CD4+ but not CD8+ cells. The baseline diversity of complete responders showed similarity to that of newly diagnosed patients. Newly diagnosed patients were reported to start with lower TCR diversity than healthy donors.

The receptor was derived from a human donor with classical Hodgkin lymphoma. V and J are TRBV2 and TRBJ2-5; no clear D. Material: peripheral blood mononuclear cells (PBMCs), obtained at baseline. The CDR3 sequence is CASSEGIETQYF. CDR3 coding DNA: TGTGCCAGCAGTGAAGGAATCGAGACCCAGTACTTC.